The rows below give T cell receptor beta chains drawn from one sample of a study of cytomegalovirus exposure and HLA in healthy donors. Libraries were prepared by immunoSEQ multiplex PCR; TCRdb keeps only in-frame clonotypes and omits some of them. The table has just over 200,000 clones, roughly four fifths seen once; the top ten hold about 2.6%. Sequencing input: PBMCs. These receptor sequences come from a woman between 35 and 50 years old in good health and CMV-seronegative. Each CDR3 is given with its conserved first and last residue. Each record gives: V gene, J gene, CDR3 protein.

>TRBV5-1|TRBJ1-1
CASSPVGGRVTEAFF
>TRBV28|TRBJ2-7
CASSLGGGLAGGEQYF
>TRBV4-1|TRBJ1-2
CASSQGVKGVGYTF
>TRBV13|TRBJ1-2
CASSSGGTNYGYTF
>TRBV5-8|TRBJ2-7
CASSLRRDYIGEQYF
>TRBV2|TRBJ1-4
CASKAGPSSNEKLFF
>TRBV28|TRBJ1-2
CASSLSTYGYTF
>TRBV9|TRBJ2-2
CASSVWGGTGELFF
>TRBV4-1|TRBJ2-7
CASSQWGSAALKNGQYF
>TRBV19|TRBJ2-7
CASSRSSSDFYEQYF
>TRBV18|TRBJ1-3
CASSPGTAGNTIYF
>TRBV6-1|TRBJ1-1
CASRPGAEAFF
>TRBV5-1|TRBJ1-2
CASSWRDGRRDGYTF
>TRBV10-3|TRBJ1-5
CAIRAGTGNQPQHF
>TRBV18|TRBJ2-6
CASSLTTQTASSGANVLTF
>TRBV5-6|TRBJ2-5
CASSHPLGRETQYF
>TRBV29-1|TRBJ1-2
CSVRGTGNFLGYTF
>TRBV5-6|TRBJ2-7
CASSPDTYEQYF
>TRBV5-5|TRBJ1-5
CASSLDSKQPQHF
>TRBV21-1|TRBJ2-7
CASSKDLPRHYEQYF
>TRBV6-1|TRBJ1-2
CASSDSRDYGYTF
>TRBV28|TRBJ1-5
CASSSGWDQPQHF
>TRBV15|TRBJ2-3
CATSGILLAGEADTQYF
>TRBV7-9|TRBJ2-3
CASSLEGGRAADF
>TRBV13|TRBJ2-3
CASSLRGDRGSDTQYF
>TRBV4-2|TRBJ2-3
CASSPGADTQYF
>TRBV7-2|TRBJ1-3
CASSSNSGNTIYF
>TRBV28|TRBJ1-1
CASSLDRAKEAFF
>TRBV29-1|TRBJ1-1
CSVSYRFSPTEAFF
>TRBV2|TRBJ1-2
CASSQEDDYGYTF